Listed below are T cell receptor beta chains from one sample, sequenced in a study of T cells in localized non-small cell lung cancer. TCRdb's copy holds only in-frame clones and misses some; the assay was immunoSEQ multiplex PCR. Of 75,000 to 80,000 clones listed, 80% were seen once; the top ten hold 7.5% to 10%. The sample in question was peripheral blood, obtained before any cancer treatment. The receptors derive from a female donor over 55 with stage I lung adenocarcinoma. CDR3s include the opening cysteine and the closing phenylalanine or tryptophan. The D gene is left open where the match is weak. Clone sizes are given selectively: once, few, many, or a class where the clone is expanded.

clone_size	j_call	v_call	d_call	cdr3_nt	cdr3_aa
-	TRBJ2-1	TRBV27	-	TGTGCCAGCAGTCCCGTTCTCGGCCTCTACAATGAGCAGTTCTTC	CASSPVLGLYNEQFF
-	TRBJ1-6	TRBV5-1	-	TGCGCCAGCAGCTTGCTTCAAAATAATTCACCCCTCCACTTT	CASSLLQNNSPLHF
once	TRBJ1-2	TRBV4-3	-	TGCGCCAGCAGCCAAGAAGGAGGCGTGGGCTACTATGGCTACACCTTC	CASSQEGGVGYYGYTF
once	TRBJ2-7	TRBV6-5	TRBD1	TGTGCCAGCAGTCCGGGACAGGGGGTAGGGCAGTACTTC	CASSPGQGVGQYF
few	TRBJ2-1	TRBV27	TRBD1	TGTGCCAGCAGGGGACAGGGAGGACTCTACAATGAGCAGTTCTTC	CASRGQGGLYNEQFF
-	TRBJ1-4	TRBV11-2	TRBD1	TGTGCCAGCAGCTTCCGGACAGGGAAACTGTTTTTT	CASSFRTGKLFF
-	TRBJ2-3	TRBV5-1	-	TGCGCCAGCAGCTTGGTAATAGGGGAAAATACGCAGTATTTT	CASSLVIGENTQYF
-	TRBJ2-7	TRBV2	TRBD1	TGTGCCAGCAGTGAATCGTTCGGGACAGATTACTACGAGCAGTACTTC	CASSESFGTDYYEQYF
few	TRBJ1-1	TRBV2	TRBD1	TGTGCCAGCAGCTCAGGGGGCATAGCTTTCTTT	CASSSGGIAFF
-	TRBJ2-7	TRBV19	TRBD1	TGTGCCAGTAGTCCCCCGGGACAGGGAATTTACGAGCAGTACTTC	CASSPPGQGIYEQYF
few	TRBJ1-2	TRBV14	-	TGTGCCAGCAGCCAAGATACTTCTTACTATGGCTACACCTTC	CASSQDTSYYGYTF
few	TRBJ1-6	TRBV5-6	-	TGTGCCAGCAGCTTGAACAGTAACACGTATAATTCACCCCTCCACTTT	CASSLNSNTYNSPLHF
-	TRBJ2-5	TRBV2	-	TGTGCCAGCAGTGAAGGCTTATTCCAAGAGACCCAGTACTTC	CASSEGLFQETQYF
-	TRBJ2-1	TRBV5-1	TRBD2	TGCGCCAGCAGCTTCTCCGGGACTAGCGAGAATGAGCAGTTCTTC	CASSFSGTSENEQFF
-	TRBJ2-7	TRBV4-1	TRBD1	TGCGCCAAGGGACAGGGGTTCCACGAGCAGTACTTC	CAKGQGFHEQYF
many	TRBJ2-7	TRBV28	-	TGTGCCAGCAGTTTGTCGGAGGGACACTTGGCCTACGAGCAGTACTTC	CASSLSEGHLAYEQYF
-	TRBJ2-5	TRBV19	-	TGTGCCAGTAGTATAAGGTTAGAGTCGGGGCTTCGGGAAGAGACCCAGTACTTC	CASSIRLESGLREETQYF
-	TRBJ2-7	TRBV6-6	-	TGTGCCAGCAGCTACGGTTTTTCTAGGTACGAGCAGTACTTC	CASSYGFSRYEQYF
-	TRBJ1-3	TRBV10-3	-	TGTGCCATCGGCAGGGCGAGCTCTGGAAACACCATATATTTT	CAIGRASSGNTIYF
-	TRBJ1-3	TRBV6-1	TRBD1	TGTGCCAGCGACAGGGGGTTAGGAAACACCATATATTTT	CASDRGLGNTIYF
-	TRBJ2-7	TRBV4-2	TRBD1	TGTGCCAGCAGCCAAACTAGTCGACAGGGGGAATCCTACGAGCAGTACTTC	CASSQTSRQGESYEQYF
-	TRBJ1-2	TRBV30	TRBD1	TGTGCCTGGCGGTATCCGGGACAGGGGGCGCCCCGCTATGGCTACACCTTC	CAWRYPGQGAPRYGYTF
-	TRBJ2-7	TRBV28	TRBD1	TGTGCCAGCAGTTTACCGACAGGGGTAGGCGAGCAGTACTTC	CASSLPTGVGEQYF
-	TRBJ1-5	TRBV4-3	-	TGCGCCAGCAGCCAAGACAACAGTCCCGAGGTGCCCCAGCATTTT	CASSQDNSPEVPQHF
-	TRBJ1-5	TRBV18	-	TGTGCCAGCTCACCATCATCTCCTAATCAGCCCCAGCATTTT	CASSPSSPNQPQHF
-	TRBJ2-3	TRBV5-6	TRBD2	TGTGCCAGCAGCTTGGCTGGTAGCGGGATTGATACGCAGTATTTT	CASSLAGSGIDTQYF
-	TRBJ1-1	TRBV7-9	-	TGTGCCAGCAGCGTGTCCCTAGGGACTGAAGCTTTCTTT	CASSVSLGTEAFF
-	TRBJ2-1	TRBV5-6	-	TGTGCCAGCAGCTTGGTACTAGTCAGAGTCAATGAGCAGTTCTTC	CASSLVLVRVNEQFF
-	TRBJ2-3	TRBV5-6	-	TGTGCCAGCAGCTTGGACGGGGGCAGGATAACAGATACGCAGTATTTT	CASSLDGGRITDTQYF
few	TRBJ2-5	TRBV11-1	TRBD2	TGTGCCAGCAGCCTGGGACTAGCGGGGGGGCCAGGCGAGACCCAGTACTTC	CASSLGLAGGPGETQYF
-	TRBJ2-3	TRBV5-6	TRBD1	TGTGCCAGCAGCCCCCGGCCAGGGGGCTGGGGCACAGATACGCAGTATTTT	CASSPRPGGWGTDTQYF
few	TRBJ1-5	TRBV5-1	TRBD1	TGCGCCAGCAGCTGGGGACAGGGGCAGCCCCAGCATTTT	CASSWGQGQPQHF
-	TRBJ1-2	TRBV11-2	TRBD1	TGTGCCAGCAGCCCACTCCGGACAGGGGACTATGGCTACACCTTC	CASSPLRTGDYGYTF
-	TRBJ1-2	TRBV19	-	TGTGCCAGTAGGCCGAAAGGACAGATTAACTATGGCTACACCTTC	CASRPKGQINYGYTF
-	TRBJ1-1	TRBV27	-	TGTGCCAGCAGTTTAGAGACCTACACTGAAGCTTTCTTT	CASSLETYTEAFF
-	TRBJ1-4	TRBV4-1	-	TGCGCCAGCAGCCAAGAGGAAAGGTTTGCAACTAATGAAAAACTGTTTTTT	CASSQEERFATNEKLFF
-	TRBJ2-3	TRBV5-1	-	TGCGCCAGCAGCTTGAGGTCTACTCAACCCACAGATACGCAGTATTTT	CASSLRSTQPTDTQYF
-	TRBJ1-1	TRBV5-6	-	TGTGCCAGCAGCTTGGCGAAAAGACGGAAGGCGGGTGAAGCTTTCTTT	CASSLAKRRKAGEAFF
-	TRBJ1-1	TRBV18	TRBD1	TGTGCCAGCTTCGCTTTGACAGGGGTGAACACTGAAGCTTTCTTT	CASFALTGVNTEAFF
-	TRBJ2-4	TRBV25-1	TRBD1	TGTGCCAGCAGCGACAGGGGGCGAGGCATTCAGTACTTC	CASSDRGRGIQYF
-	TRBJ1-2	TRBV5-4	TRBD1	TGTGCCAGCAGCCGCCAGGCAGGGGGAGGGGGCTACACCTTC	CASSRQAGGGGYTF
-	TRBJ2-5	TRBV28	TRBD2	TGTGCCAGCAGTTTACTAGCGGGAGGGCCGGCCCAGTACTTC	CASSLLAGGPAQYF
-	TRBJ2-5	TRBV11-1	-	TGTGCCAGCAGCTCGACGGACAGACAGCAAGAGACCCAGTACTTC	CASSSTDRQQETQYF
few	TRBJ1-2	TRBV21-1	-	TGTGCCAGCAGCATTCCCCCCGGGACAGGATATGGCTACACCTTC	CASSIPPGTGYGYTF
few	TRBJ1-6	TRBV4-2	-	TGTGCCAGCAGCCAAGATAGCGGGAGTTCCTATAATTCACCCCTCCACTTT	CASSQDSGSSYNSPLHF
-	TRBJ1-3	TRBV19	-	TGTGCCAGTAGTCTTCCGGGACACTCTGGAAACACCATATATTTT	CASSLPGHSGNTIYF
-	TRBJ1-2	TRBV4-3	TRBD1	TGCGCCAGCAGCCAAGTGGGGGACAGTGCCTATGGCTACACCTTC	CASSQVGDSAYGYTF
-	TRBJ2-7	TRBV30	-	TGTGCCTGGAGTGAAGTGGGCGTAGCGCAGTACTTC	CAWSEVGVAQYF
-	TRBJ1-5	TRBV2	-	TGTGCCAGCAGTGAGACCCGGGGGGCTGAACAGCCCCAGCATTTT	CASSETRGAEQPQHF
-	TRBJ2-2	TRBV6-5	TRBD1	TGTGCCAGCAGTCGGGGACAGGGTAGCACCGGGGAGCTGTTTTTT	CASSRGQGSTGELFF
-	TRBJ2-3	TRBV28	-	TGTGCCAGCAGCGTCGCAATACCTAGCACAGATACGCAGTATTTT	CASSVAIPSTDTQYF
few	TRBJ1-2	TRBV7-8	-	TGTGCCAGCAGCTTAGGAGGGACGGTTAACTATGGCTACACCTTC	CASSLGGTVNYGYTF
-	TRBJ2-2	TRBV30	TRBD1	TGTGCCTGGACCGGGACAGGGGCCGGGGAGCTGTTTTTT	CAWTGTGAGELFF